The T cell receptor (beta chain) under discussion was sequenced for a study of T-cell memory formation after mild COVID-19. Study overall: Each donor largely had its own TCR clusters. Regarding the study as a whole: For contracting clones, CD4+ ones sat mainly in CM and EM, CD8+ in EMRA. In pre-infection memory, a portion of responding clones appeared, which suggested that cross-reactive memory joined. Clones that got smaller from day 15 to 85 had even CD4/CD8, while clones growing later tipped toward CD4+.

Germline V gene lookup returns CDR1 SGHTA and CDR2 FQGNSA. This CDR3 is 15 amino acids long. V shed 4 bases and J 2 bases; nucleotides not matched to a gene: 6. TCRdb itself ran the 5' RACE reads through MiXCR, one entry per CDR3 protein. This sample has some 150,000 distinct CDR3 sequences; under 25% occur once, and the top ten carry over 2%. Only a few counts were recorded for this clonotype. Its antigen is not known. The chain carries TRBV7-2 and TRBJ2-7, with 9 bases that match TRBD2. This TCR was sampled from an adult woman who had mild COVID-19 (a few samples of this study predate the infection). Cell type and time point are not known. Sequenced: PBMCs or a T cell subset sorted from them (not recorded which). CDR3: CASSSWTSDTYEQYF. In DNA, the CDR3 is TGTGCCAGCAGCTCATGGACTAGCGACACCTACGAGCAGTACTTC. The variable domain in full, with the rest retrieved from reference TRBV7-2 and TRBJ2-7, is GAGVSQSPSNKVTEKGKDVELRCDPISGHTALYWYRQSLGQGLEFLIYFQGNSAPDKSGLPSDRFSAERTGGSVSTLTIQRTQQEDSAVYLCASSSWTSDTYEQYFGPGTRLTVT.